This T cell receptor beta chain was sequenced for a study of T cells after yellow fever vaccination. Regarding this clonotype: The antigen is not known.

The 5'RACE template-switching step produced TCR cDNA and added a universal primer site and UMIs. TCRdb reprocessed the 5' RACE reads with MiXCR, giving one entry per CDR3 protein. The sample lists hundreds of thousands of distinct CDR3 sequences, around a fifth occurring once. Whole-study results and caveats: Re-detected after boosting: most primary clones, 95% to 98% of CD4 and 88% of CD8. Clonotypes found in both CD4 and CD8 compartments made up a small share.

The CDR3 loop spans 14 amino acids. The germline V gene has CDR1 LNHDA and CDR2 SQIVND (reference sequence). V was shortened by 4 bases and J by 6 bases, with 15 bases between the two germline ends. The J gene is TRBJ1-1, the V gene TRBV19, with D possibly matching TRBD1 (6 bases). The source of this sequence is a man aged 18 to 30 who received the YFV17D yellow fever vaccine. The source was PBMCs, collected less than 25 days after the first yellow fever vaccination. The CDR3 DNA follows: TGTGCCAGTAGTAGACCCGGGGGCAGGCCTGAAGCTTTCTTT. It codes for CASSRPGGRPEAFF.